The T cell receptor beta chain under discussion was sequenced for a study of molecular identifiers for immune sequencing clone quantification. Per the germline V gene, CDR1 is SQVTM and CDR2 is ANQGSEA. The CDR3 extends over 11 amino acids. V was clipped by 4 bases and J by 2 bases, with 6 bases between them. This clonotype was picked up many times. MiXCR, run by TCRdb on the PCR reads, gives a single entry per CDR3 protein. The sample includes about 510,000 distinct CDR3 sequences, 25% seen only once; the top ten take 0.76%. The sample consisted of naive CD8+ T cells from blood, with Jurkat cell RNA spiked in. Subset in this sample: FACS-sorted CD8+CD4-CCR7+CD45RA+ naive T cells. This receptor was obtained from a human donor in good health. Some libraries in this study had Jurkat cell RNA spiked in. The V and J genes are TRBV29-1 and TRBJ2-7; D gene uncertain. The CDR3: CSVGDTYEQYF. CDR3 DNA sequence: TGCAGCGTTGGGGATACCTACGAGCAGTACTTC.